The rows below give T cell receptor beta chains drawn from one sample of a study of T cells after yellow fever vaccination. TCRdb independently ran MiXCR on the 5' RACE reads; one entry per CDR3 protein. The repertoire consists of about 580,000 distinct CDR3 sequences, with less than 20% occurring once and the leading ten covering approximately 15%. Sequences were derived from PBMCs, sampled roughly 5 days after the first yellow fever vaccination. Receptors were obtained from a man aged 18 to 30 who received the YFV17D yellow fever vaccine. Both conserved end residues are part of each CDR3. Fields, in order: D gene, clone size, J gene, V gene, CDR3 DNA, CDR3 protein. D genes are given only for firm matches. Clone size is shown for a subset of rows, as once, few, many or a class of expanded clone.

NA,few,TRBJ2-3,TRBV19,TGTGCCACCAGGAGGGGCCCGTACTTGCAACCAGATACGCAGTATTTT,CATRRGPYLQPDTQYF
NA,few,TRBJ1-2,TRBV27,TGTGCCAGCAGTTTAGGTTCGGGGAACTATGGCTACACCTTC,CASSLGSGNYGYTF
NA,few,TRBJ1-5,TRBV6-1,TGTGCCAGCTTGGGGGCCTATAGCAATCAGCCCCAGCATTTT,CASLGAYSNQPQHF
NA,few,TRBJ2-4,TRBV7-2,TGTGCCAGCAGATCAGAGACAGCCAAAAACATTCAGTACTTC,CASRSETAKNIQYF
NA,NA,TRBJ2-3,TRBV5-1,TGCGCCAGCAGCGTAACAGGGTCTGAAGATACGCAGTATTTT,CASSVTGSEDTQYF
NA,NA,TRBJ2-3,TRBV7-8,TGTGCCAGCAGCTTAGTTCAACCAGCAGATACGCAGTATTTT,CASSLVQPADTQYF
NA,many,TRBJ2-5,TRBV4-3,TGCGCCAGCAGCCAAGATGATGGGGAGACCCAGTACTTC,CASSQDDGETQYF
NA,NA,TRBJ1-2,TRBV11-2,TGTGCCAGCAGCCAAATTCAGAGTACTAACTATGGCTACACCTTC,CASSQIQSTNYGYTF
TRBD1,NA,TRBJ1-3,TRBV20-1,TGCAGTGCTAGAAAAAATCCGGGACAGGGGCGGGCCGGAAACACCATATATTTT,CSARKNPGQGRAGNTIYF
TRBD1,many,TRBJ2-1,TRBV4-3,TGCGCCAGCAGCCGTTCCTATACAGGGGTCAATGAGCAGTTCTTC,CASSRSYTGVNEQFF
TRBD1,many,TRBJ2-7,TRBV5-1,TGCGCCAGCAGCTTGGCCGGGACAGGGGGCTACGAGCAGTACTTC,CASSLAGTGGYEQYF
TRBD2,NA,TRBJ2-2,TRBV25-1,TGTGCCAGCAGTGACAGCGGGGGGGCTAACACCGGGGAGCTGTTTTTT,CASSDSGGANTGELFF
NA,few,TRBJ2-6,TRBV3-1,TGTGCCAGCAGCCAAGATCCGTATCCGACCTCTGGGGCCAACGTCCTGACTTTC,CASSQDPYPTSGANVLTF
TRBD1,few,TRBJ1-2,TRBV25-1,TGTGCCAGCAGCCCGCAGGGGGCTGATGGCTACACCTTC,CASSPQGADGYTF
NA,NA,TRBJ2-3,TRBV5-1,TGCGCCAGCAGCTTCGGGGGCGCGGAAGATACGCAGTATTTT,CASSFGGAEDTQYF
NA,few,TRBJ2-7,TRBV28,TGTGCCAGCAGTCAATACGGCCAGCCCTACGAGCAGTACTTC,CASSQYGQPYEQYF
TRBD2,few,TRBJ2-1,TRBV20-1,TGCAGTGCTCCCCTAGAAGCGGGGAACAATGAGCAGTTCTTC,CSAPLEAGNNEQFF
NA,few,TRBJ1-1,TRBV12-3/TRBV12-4,TGTGCCAGCAGTCCCGCGACAGAGCAGCGCACTGAAGCTTTCTTT,CASSPATEQRTEAFF
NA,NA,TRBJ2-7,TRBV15,TGTGCCACCAGCAGAGATAAGAGGGACTACGAGCAGTACTTC,CATSRDKRDYEQYF
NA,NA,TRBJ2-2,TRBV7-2,TGTGCCAGCAGCTGGACGAGTACTAACACCGGGGAGCTGTTTTTT,CASSWTSTNTGELFF
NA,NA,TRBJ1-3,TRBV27,TGTGCCAGCAGTTTGACCAGGGGAAACACCATATATTTT,CASSLTRGNTIYF
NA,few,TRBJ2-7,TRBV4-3,TGCGCCAGCAGCCAAGAAGCCGGGGTGAGAGAGCAGTACTTC,CASSQEAGVREQYF
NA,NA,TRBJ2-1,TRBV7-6,TGTGCCAGCAGCACTAGGATAAAGGGTTTAGGGAATGAGCAGTTCTTC,CASSTRIKGLGNEQFF